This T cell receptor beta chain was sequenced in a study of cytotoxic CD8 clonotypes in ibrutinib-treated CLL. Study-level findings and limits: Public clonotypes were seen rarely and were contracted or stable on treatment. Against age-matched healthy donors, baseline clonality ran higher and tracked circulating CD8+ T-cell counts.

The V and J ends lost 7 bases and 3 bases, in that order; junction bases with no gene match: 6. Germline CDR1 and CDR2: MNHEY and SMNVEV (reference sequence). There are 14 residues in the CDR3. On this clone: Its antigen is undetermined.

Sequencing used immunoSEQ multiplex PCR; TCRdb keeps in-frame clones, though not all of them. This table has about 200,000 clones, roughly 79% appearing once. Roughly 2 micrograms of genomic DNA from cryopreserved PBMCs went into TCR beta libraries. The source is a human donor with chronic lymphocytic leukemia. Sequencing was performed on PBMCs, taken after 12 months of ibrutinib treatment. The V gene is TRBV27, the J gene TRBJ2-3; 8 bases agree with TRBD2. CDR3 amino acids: CASTISGMTDTQYF. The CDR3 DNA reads TGTGCCAGCACTATTAGCGGGATGACAGATACGCAGTATTTT.